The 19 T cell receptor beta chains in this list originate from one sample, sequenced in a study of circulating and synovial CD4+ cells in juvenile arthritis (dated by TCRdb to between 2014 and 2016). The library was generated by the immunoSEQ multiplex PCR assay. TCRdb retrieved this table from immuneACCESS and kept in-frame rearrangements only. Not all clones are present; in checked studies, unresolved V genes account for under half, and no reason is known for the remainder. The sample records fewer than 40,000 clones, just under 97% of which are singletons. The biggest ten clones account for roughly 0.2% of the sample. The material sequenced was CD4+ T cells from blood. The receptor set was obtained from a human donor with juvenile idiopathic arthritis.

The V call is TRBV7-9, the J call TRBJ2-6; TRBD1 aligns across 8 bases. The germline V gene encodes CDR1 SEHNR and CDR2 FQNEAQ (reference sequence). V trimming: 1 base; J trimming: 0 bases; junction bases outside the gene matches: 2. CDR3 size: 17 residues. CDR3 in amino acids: CASSLGTGPSGANVLTF. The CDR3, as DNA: TGTGCCAGCAGCTTAGGGACAGGGCCCTCTGGGGCCAACGTCCTGACTTTC. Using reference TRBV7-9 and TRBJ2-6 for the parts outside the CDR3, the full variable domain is DTGVSQNPRHKITKRGQNVTFRCDPISEHNRLYWYRQTLGQGPEFLTYFQNEAQLEKSRLLSDRFSAERPKGSFSTLEIQRTEQGDSAMYLCASSLGTGPSGANVLTFGAGSRLTVL.

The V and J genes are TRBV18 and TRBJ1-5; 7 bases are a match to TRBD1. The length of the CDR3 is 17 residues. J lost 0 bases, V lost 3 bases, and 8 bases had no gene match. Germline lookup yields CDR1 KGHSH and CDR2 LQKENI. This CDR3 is CASSPRGQLYSNQPQHF. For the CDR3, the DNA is TGTGCCAGCTCACCTCGGGGACAGCTATATAGCAATCAGCCCCAGCATTTT.

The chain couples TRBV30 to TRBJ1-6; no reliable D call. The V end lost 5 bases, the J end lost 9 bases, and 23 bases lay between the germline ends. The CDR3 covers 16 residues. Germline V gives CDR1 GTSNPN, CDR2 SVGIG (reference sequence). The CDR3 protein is CAWASRAGRPSSPLHF. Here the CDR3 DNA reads TGTGCCTGGGCCTCGCGGGCAGGCAGGCCGTCTTCACCCCTCCACTTT.

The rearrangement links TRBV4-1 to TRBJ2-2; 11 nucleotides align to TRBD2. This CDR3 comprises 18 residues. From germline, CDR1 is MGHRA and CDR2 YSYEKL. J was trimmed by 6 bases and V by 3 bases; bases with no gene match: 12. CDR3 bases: TGCGCCAGCAGCCAGTCTTTAGCGGGGGGGCCAATGTCCGGGGAGCTGTTTTTT. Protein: CASSQSLAGGPMSGELFF.

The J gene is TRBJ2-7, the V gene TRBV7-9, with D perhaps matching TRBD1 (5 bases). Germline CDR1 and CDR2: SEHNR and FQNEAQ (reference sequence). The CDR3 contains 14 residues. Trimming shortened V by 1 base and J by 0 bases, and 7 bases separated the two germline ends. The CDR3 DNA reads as TGTGCCAGCAGCTTAGAGGGGATCTCCTACGAGCAGTACTTC. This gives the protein CASSLEGISYEQYF. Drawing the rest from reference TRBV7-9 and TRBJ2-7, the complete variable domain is DTGVSQNPRHKITKRGQNVTFRCDPISEHNRLYWYRQTLGQGPEFLTYFQNEAQLEKSRLLSDRFSAERPKGSFSTLEIQRTEQGDSAMYLCASSLEGISYEQYFGPGTRLTVT.

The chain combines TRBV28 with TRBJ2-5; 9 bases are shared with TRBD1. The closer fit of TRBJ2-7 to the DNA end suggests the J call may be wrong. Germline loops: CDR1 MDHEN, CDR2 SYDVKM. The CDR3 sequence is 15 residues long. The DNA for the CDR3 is TGTGCCAGCAGTCCTCCGGGACAGGGCTACTACGAGCAGTACTTC. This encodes CASSPPGQGYYEQYF.

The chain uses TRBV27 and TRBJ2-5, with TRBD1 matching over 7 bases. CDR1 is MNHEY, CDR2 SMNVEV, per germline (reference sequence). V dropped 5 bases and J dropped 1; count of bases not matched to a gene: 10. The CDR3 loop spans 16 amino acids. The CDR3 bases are TGTGCCAGCAGTCGCTTTCCCGGGACAGCCCAAGAGACCCAGTACTTC. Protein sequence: CASSRFPGTAQETQYF.

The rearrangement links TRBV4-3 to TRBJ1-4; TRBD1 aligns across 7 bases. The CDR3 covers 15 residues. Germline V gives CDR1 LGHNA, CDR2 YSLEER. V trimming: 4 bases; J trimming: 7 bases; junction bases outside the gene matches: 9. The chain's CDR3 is CASSRTLDRAEKLFF. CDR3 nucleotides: TGCGCCAGCAGCCGGACATTAGACAGGGCTGAAAAACTGTTTTTT.

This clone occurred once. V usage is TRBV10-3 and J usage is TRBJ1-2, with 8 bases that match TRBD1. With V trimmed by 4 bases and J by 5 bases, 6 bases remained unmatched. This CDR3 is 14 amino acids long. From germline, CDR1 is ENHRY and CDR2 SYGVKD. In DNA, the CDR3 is TGTGCCATCAGTGCGGGGACAGGCGATTATGGCTACACCTTC. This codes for CAISAGTGDYGYTF.

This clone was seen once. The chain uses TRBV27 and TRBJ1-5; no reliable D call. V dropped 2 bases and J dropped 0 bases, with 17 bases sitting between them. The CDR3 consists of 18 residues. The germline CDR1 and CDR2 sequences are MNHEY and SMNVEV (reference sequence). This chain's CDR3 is CASSLLGPSRGSNQPQHF. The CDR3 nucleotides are TGTGCCAGCAGTTTACTAGGACCCTCTCGGGGTAGCAATCAGCCCCAGCATTTT.

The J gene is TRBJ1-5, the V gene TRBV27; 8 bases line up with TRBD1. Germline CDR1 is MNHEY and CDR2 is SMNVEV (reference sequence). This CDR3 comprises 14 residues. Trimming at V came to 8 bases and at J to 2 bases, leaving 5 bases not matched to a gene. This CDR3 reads CASRQGPGNQPQHF. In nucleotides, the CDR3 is TGTGCCAGCCGACAGGGGCCGGGCAATCAGCCCCAGCATTTT.

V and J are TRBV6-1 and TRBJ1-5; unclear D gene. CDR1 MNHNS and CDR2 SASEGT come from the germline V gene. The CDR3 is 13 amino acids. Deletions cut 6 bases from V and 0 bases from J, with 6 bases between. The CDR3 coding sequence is TGTGCCAGCAGGACAAATAGCAATCAGCCCCAGCATTTT. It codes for CASRTNSNQPQHF.

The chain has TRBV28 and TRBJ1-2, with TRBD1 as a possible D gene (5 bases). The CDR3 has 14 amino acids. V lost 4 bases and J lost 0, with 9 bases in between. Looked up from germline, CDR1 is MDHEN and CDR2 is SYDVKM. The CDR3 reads CASSSTGANYGYTF. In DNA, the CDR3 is TGTGCCAGCAGTTCGACGGGGGCTAACTATGGCTACACCTTC.

CDR3: CASSQDIGTGKAEQYF. CDR3 DNA: TGTGCCAGCAGCCAGGATATAGGGACAGGGAAGGCCGAGCAGTACTTC. The J gene is TRBJ2-7, the V gene TRBV28, with 9 positions matching TRBD1. Looked up from germline, CDR1 is MDHEN and CDR2 is SYDVKM. The CDR3 sequence is 16 residues long. With V trimmed by 6 bases and J by 6 bases, 15 bases remained unmatched. The variable domain in full, completed from reference TRBV28 and TRBJ2-7, reads DVKVTQSSRYLVKRTGEKVFLECVQDMDHENMFWYRQDPGLGLRLIYFSYDVKMKEKGDIPEGYSVSREKKERFSLILESASTNQTSMYLCASSQDIGTGKAEQYFGPGTRLTVT.

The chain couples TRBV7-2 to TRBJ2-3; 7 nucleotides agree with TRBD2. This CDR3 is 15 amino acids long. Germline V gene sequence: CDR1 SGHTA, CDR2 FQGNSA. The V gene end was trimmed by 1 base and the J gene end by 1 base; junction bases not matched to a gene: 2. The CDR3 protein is CASSLGRGGTDTQYF. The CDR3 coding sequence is TGTGCCAGCAGCTTAGGTCGGGGGGGCACAGATACGCAGTATTTT.

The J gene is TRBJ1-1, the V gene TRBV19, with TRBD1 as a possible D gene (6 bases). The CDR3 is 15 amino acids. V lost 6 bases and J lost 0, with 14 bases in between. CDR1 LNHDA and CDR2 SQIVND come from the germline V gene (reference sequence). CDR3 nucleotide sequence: TGTGCCAGTAGCAGGGGTGGGGTGGTGAACACTGAAGCTTTCTTT. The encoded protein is CASSRGGVVNTEAFF. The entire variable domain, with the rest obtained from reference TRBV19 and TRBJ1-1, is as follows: DGGITQSPKYLFRKEGQNVTLSCEQNLNHDAMYWYRQDPGQGLRLIYYSQIVNDFQKGDIAEGYSVSREKKESFPLTVTSAQKNPTAFYLCASSRGGVVNTEAFFGQGTRLTVV.

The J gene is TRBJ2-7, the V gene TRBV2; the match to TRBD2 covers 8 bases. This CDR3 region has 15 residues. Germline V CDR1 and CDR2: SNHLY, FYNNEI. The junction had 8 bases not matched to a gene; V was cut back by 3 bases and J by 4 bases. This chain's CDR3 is CASSDGVAGTYEQYF. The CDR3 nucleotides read TGTGCCAGCAGTGATGGGGTAGCGGGGACTTACGAGCAGTACTTC.

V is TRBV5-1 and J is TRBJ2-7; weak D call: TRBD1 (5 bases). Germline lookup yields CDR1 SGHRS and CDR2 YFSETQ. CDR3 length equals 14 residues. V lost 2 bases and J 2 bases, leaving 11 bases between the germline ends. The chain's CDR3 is CASSFRTRTYEQYF. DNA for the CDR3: TGCGCCAGCAGCTTTCGGACAAGAACCTACGAGCAGTACTTC. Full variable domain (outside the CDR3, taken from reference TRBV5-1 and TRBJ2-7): KAGVTQTPRYLIKTRGQQVTLSCSPISGHRSVSWYQQTPGQGLQFLFEYFSETQRNKGNFPGRFSGRQFSNSRSEMNVSTLELGDSALYLCASSFRTRTYEQYFGPGTRLTVT.

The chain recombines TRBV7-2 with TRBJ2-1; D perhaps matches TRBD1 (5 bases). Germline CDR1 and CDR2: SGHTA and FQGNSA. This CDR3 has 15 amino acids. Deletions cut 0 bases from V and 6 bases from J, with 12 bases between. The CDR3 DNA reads TGTGCCAGCAGCTTAGCGGGCAGGGTGAGCAATGAGCAGTTCTTC. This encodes CASSLAGRVSNEQFF.